The clone carrying this TCR beta chain was detected only once. Produced via immunoSEQ multiplex PCR; TCRdb's table is partial and in-frame only. The sample holds 120,000 or so clones, over 75% seen once. V dropped 3 bases and J dropped 0 bases, with 8 bases sitting between them. The CDR3 loop spans 15 amino acids. Per germline, CDR1 LGHNT and CDR2 FRNRAP. The sample originates from a study of T cell responses to AZD1222 COVID-19 vaccine. The sequence was obtained from an adult in good health. The chain recombines TRBV12-5 with TRBJ2-2, with D possibly matching TRBD2 (5 bases). Here the sequenced sample was peripheral blood, taken on day 0 of AZD1222 vaccination. The CDR3 region is CASGLAVSNTGELFF. DNA of the CDR3: TGTGCTAGTGGTTTAGCGGTTTCGAACACCGGGGAGCTGTTTTTT.